The following is a TCR beta chain sequence with its context. Its antigen is unknown. This specimen comes from a study of T cell clusters in autoimmune cytopenias. Broader study findings: TRB repertoire shifts in secondary cytopenia and chronic lymphocytic leukemia mostly reflected lymphoma, not autoimmunity. Physiological T cell clusters of healthy donors were apparently absent in primary autoimmune cytopenia patients.

TRB was amplified from around 0.25 ug of peripheral blood genomic DNA per sample. One tube held mixed TRB-A and TRB-B primer pools for touch-down PCR. TCRdb reworked the multiplex PCR reads into one entry per CDR3 protein, no DNA. The sample includes around 8,000 distinct CDR3 sequences. The receptor was isolated from a human donor with an autoimmune cytopenia or autoimmune hepatitis (not recorded which). Sequencing input: peripheral blood.

The CDR3 here is CASSGRVNNEQFF. V usage is TRBV27 and J usage is TRBJ2-1; TCRdb designates TRBD1, a call that cannot be tested without DNA. Per germline, CDR1 MNHEY and CDR2 SMNVEV (reference sequence). CDR3 length: 13 residues.